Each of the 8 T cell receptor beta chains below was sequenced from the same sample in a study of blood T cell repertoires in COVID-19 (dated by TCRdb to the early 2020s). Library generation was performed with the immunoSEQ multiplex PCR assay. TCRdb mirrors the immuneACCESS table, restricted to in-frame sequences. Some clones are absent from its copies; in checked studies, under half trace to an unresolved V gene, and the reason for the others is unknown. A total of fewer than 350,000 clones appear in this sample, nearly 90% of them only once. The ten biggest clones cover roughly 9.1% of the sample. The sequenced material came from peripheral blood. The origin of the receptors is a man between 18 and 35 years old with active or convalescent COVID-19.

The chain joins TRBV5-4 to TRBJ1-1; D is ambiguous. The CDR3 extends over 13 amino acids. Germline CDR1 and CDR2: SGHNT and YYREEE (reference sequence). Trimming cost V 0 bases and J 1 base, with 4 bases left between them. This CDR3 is CASSLASNTEAFF. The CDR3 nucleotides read TGTGCCAGCAGCTTGGCCTCGAACACTGAAGCTTTCTTT.

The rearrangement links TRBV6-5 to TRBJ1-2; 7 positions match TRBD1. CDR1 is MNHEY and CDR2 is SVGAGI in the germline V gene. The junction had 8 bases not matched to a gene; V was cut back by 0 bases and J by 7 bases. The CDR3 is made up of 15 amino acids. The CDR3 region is CASSYSRQGAGGYTF. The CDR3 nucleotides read TGTGCCAGCAGTTACTCAAGACAGGGAGCGGGTGGCTACACCTTC.

CDR3 sequence (DNA): TGCGCCAGCAGCCAAGGACTCGGGGGGGGTCAGCCCCAGCATTTT. It encodes CASSQGLGGGQPQHF. The chain is built from TRBV4-1 and TRBJ1-5, with a weak D call TRBD1 (5 bases). This CDR3 has 15 amino acids. The germline V gene has CDR1 MGHRA and CDR2 YSYEKL. V lost 1 base and J lost 6, with 13 bases in between.

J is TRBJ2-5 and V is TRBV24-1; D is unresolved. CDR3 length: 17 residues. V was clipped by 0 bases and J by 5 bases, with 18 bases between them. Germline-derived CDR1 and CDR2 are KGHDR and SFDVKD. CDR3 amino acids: CATSDLLSAGWCETQYF. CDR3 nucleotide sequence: TGTGCCACCAGTGATTTGTTGTCAGCCGGGTGGTGTGAGACCCAGTACTTC.

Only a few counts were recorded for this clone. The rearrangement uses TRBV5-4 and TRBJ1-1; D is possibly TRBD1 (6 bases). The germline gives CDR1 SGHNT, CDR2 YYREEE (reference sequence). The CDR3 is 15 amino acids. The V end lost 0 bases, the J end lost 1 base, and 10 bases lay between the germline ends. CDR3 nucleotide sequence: TGTGCCAGCAGCTTGGACAGGGAGGGGAACACTGAAGCTTTCTTT. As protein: CASSLDREGNTEAFF.

CDR3 sequence (DNA): TGTGCCAGTCAGCTTATCGGCGGGATAGGCACAGATACGCAGTATTTT. Translating gives CASQLIGGIGTDTQYF. The chain employs TRBV7-3 and TRBJ2-3, with a tentative D call TRBD2 (6 bases). The CDR3 loop spans 16 amino acids. From germline, CDR1 is SGHTA and CDR2 FQGTGA. Trimming pared 9 bases from V and 1 base from J, leaving 20 bases between.

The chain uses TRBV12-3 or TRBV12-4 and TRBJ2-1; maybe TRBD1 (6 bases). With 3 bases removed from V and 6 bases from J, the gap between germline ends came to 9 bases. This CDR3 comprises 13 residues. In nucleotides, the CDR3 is TGTGCCAGCAGTTTGGGACAATCCAATGAGCAGTTCTTC. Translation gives CASSLGQSNEQFF.

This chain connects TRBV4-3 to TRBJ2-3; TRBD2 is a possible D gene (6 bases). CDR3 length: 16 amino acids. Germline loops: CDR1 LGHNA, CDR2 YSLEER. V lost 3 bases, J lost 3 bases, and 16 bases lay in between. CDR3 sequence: CASSHFAGAGTDTQYF. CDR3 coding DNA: TGCGCCAGCAGCCACTTTGCCGGCGCGGGGACAGATACGCAGTATTTT.